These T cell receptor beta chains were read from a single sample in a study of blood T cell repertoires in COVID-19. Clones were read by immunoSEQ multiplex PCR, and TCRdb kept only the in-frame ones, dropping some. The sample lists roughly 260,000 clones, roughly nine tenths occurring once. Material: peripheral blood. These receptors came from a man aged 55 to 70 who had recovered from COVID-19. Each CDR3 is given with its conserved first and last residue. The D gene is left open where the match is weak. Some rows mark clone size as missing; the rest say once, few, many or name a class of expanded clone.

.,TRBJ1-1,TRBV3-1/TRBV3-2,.,CASSPNTGTTEAFF,TGTGCCAGCAGCCCCAACACCGGGACAACTGAAGCTTTCTTT
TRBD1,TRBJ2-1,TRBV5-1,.,CASRKQGDNEQFF,TGCGCCAGCAGAAAACAGGGGGACAATGAGCAGTTCTTC
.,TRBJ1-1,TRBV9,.,CASSTRRGEGARDTEAFF,TGTGCCAGCAGCACCCGCCGGGGAGAGGGTGCAAGGGACACTGAAGCTTTCTTT
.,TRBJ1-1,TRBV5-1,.,CASSPDRSTEAFF,TGCGCCAGCAGCCCGGACAGAAGTACTGAAGCTTTCTTT
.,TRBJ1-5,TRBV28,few,CASSLQGVQPQHF,TGTGCCAGCAGTCTACAGGGTGTTCAGCCCCAGCATTTT
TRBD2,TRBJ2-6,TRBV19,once,CASSRGGSTGANVLTF,TGTGCCAGTAGTCGCGGGGGAAGCACTGGGGCCAACGTCCTGACTTTC
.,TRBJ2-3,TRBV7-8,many,CASSLAERGTDTQYF,TGTGCCAGCAGCTTAGCGGAGCGAGGGACAGATACGCAGTATTTT
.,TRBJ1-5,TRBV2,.,CASSEGGPNQPQHF,TGTGCCAGCAGTGAAGGGGGCCCCAATCAGCCCCAGCATTTT
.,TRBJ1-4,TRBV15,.,CATSRVGATNEKLFF,TGTGCCACCAGCAGAGTAGGGGCGACTAATGAAAAACTGTTTTTT
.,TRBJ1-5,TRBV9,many,CASSAVDSYNQPQHF,TGTGCCAGCAGCGCCGTGGACAGTTACAATCAGCCCCAGCATTTT
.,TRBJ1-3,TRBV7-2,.,CASSSRAGPSGNTIYF,TGTGCCAGCAGCTCGCGAGCAGGGCCCTCTGGAAACACCATATATTTT
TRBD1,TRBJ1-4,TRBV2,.,CASSYRDRDEKLFF,TGTGCCAGCAGTTACCGGGACAGGGATGAAAAACTGTTTTTT